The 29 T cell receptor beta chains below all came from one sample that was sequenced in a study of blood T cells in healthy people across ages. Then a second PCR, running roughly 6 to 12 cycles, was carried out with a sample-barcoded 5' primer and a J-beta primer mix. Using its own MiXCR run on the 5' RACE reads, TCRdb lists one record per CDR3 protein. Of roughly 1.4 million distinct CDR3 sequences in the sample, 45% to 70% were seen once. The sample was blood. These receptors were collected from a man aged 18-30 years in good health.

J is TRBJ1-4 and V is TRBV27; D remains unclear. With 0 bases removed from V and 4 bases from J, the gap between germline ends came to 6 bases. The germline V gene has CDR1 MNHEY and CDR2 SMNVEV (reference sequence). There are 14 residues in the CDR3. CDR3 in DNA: TGTGCCAGCAGTTTATCCAGGAATAATGAAAAACTGTTTTTT. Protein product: CASSLSRNNEKLFF.

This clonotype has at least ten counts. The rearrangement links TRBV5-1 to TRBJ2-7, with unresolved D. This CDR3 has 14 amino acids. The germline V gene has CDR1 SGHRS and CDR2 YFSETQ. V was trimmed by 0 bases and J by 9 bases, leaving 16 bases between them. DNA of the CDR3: TGCGCCAGCAGCTTGGCCGGAGACTTTCATGCGCAGTACTTC. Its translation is CASSLAGDFHAQYF.

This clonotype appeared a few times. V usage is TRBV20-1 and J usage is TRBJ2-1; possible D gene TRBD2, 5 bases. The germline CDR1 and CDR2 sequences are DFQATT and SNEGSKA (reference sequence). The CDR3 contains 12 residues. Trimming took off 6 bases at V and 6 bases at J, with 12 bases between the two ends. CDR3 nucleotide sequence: TGCAGTGCGTGGGTCGGAGGCAATGAGCAGTTCTTC. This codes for CSAWVGGNEQFF.

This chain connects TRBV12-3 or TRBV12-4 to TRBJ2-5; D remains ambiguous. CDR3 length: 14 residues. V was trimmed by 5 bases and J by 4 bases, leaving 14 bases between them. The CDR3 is CASSTQDRAETQYF. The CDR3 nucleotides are TGTGCCAGCAGTACTCAAGACCGGGCAGAGACCCAGTACTTC.

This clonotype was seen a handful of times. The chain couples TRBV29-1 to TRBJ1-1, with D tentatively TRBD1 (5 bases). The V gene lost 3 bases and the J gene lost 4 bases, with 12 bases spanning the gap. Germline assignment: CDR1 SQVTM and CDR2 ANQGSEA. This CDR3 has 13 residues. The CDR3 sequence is CSVDGPGTTEAFF. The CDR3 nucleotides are TGCAGCGTTGATGGTCCGGGGACCACTGAAGCTTTCTTT.

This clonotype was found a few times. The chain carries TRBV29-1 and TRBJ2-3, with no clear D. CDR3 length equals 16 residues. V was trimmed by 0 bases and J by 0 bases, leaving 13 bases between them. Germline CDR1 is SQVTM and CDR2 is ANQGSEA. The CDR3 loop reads CSVEDLTGLSTDTQYF. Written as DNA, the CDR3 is TGCAGCGTTGAAGATCTGACCGGCCTGAGCACAGATACGCAGTATTTT.

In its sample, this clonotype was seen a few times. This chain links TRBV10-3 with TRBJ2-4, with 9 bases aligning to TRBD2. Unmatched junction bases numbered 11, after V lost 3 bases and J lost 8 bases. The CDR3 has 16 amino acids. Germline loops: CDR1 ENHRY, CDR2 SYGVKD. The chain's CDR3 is CAISEGDPRGGDIQYF. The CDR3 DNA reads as TGTGCCATCAGTGAAGGGGACCCTCGCGGGGGGGACATTCAGTACTTC.

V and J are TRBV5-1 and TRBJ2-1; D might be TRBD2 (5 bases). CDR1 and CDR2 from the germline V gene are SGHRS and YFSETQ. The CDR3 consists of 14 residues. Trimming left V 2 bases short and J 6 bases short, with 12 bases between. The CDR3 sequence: CASSFGVGANEQFF. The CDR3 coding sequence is TGCGCCAGCAGCTTCGGGGTGGGTGCCAATGAGCAGTTCTTC.

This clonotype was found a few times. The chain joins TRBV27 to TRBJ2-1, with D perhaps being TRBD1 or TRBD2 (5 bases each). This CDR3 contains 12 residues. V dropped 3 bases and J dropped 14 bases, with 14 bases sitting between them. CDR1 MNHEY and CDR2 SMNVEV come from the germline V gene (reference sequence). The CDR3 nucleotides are TGTGCCAGCAGTTTTAGTGCAGGGCGGGAGTTCTTC. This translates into CASSFSAGREFF.

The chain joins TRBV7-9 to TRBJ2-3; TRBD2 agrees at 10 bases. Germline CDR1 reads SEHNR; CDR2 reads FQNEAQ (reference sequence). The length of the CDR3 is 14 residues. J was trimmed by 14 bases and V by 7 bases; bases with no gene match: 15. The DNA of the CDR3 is TGTGCCAGCAACCTAGGGACTAGCGCCCCCAAGGCGTATTTT. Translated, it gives CASNLGTSAPKAYF.

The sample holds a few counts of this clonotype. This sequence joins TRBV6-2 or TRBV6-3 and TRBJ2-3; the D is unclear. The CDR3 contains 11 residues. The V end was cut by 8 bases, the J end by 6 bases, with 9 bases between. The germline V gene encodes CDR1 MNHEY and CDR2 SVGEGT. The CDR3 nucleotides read TGTGCCAGCCGGAGAGCGGATACGCAGTATTTT. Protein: CASRRADTQYF.

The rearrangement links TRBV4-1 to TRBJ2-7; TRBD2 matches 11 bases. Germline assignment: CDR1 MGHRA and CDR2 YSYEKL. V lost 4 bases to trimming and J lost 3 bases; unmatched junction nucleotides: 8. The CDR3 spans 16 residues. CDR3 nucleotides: TGCGCCAGCAGCCGCGGAATAGCGGGAGGGGACTACGAGCAGTACTTC. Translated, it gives CASSRGIAGGDYEQYF.

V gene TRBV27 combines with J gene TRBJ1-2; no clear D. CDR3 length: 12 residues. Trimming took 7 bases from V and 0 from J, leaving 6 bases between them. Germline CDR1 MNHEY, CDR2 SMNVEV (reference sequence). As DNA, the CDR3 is TGTGCCAGCAACGGCTCTAACTATGGCTACACCTTC. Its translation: CASNGSNYGYTF.

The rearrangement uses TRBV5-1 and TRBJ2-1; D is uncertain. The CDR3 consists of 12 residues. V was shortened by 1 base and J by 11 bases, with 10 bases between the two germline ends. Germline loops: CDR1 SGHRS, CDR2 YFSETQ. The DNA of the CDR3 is TGCGCCAGCAGCTTGTGGGCGGACCAGCAGTTCTTC. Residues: CASSLWADQQFF.

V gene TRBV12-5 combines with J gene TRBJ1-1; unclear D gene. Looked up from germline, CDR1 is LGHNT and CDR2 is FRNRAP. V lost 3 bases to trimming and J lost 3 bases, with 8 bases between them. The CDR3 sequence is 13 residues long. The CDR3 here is CASGFSEDTEAFF. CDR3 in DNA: TGTGCTAGTGGTTTTAGCGAAGACACTGAAGCTTTCTTT. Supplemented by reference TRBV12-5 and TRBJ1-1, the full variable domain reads DARVTQTPRHKVTEMGQEVTMRCQPILGHNTVFWYRQTMMQGLELLAYFRNRAPLDDSGMPKDRFSAEMPDATLATLKIQPSEPRDSAVYFCASGFSEDTEAFFGQGTRLTVV.

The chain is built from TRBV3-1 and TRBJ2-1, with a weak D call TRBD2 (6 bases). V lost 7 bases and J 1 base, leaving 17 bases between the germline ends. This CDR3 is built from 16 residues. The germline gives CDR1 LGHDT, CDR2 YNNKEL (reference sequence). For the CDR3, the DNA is TGTGCCAGCACCCGAAACCCGGCGGGATCCTACAATGAGCAGTTCTTC. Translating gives CASTRNPAGSYNEQFF.

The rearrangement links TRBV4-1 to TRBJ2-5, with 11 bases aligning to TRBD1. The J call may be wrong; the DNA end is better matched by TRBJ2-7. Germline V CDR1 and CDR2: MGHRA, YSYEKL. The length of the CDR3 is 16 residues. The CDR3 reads CASSQLAGTGGLEQYF. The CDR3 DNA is TGCGCCAGCAGCCAACTCGCCGGGACAGGGGGTCTCGAGCAGTACTTC.

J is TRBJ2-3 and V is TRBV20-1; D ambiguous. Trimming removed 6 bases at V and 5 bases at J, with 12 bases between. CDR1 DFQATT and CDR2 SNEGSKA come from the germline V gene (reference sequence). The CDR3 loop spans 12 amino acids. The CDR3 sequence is CSAPQSGDTQYF. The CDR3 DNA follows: TGCAGTGCCCCCCAAAGTGGAGATACGCAGTATTTT.

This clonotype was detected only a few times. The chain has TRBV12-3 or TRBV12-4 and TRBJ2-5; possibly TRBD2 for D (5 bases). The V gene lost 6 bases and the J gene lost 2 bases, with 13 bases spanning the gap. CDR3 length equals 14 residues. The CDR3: CASSSTTGQETQYF. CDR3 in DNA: TGTGCCAGCAGCAGTACGACGGGGCAAGAGACCCAGTACTTC.

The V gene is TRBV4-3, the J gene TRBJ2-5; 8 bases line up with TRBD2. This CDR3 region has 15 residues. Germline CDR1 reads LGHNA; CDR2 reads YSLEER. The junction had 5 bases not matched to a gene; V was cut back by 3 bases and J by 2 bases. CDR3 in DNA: TGCGCCAGCAGCCATCACGGCGGGGGGCAAGAGACCCAGTACTTC. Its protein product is CASSHHGGGQETQYF.

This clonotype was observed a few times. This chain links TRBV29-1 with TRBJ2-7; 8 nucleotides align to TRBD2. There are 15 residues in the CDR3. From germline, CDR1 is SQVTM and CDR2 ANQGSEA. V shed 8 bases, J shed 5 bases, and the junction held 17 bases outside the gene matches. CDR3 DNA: TGCAGCTTTGTACCCGGCAAGCGGGAGCCCAACGAGCAGTACTTC. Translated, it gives CSFVPGKREPNEQYF.

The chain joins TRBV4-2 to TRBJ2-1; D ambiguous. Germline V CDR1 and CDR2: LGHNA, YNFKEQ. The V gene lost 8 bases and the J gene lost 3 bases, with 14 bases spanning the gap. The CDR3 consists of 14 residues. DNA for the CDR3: TGTGCCAGCCAAACATCGCCGAACTACAATGAGCAGTTCTTC. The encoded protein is CASQTSPNYNEQFF.

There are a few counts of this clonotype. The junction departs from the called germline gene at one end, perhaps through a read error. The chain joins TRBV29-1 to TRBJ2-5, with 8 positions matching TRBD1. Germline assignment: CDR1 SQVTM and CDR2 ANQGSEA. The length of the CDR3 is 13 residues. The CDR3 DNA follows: TGCAGCGTTCGGGGACAGGCCCAAGAGACACAGTACTTC. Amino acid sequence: CSVRGQAQETQYF.

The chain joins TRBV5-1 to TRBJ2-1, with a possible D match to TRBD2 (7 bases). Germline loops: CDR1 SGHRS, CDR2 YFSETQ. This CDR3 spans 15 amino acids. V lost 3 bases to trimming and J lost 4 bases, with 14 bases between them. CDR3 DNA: TGCGCCAGCAGCTGGGGGGGGCCGCCTTACAATGAGCAGTTCTTC. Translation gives CASSWGGPPYNEQFF.

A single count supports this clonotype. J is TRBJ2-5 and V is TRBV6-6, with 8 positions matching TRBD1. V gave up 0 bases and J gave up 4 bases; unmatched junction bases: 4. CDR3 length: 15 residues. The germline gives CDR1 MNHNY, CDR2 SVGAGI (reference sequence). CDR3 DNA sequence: TGTGCCAGCAGTTACTCGACAGGGGAGGCAGAGACCCAGTACTTC. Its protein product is CASSYSTGEAETQYF.

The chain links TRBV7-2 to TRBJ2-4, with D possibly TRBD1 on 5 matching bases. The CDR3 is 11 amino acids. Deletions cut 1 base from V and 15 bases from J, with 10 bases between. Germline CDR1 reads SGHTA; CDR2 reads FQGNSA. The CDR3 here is CASSLDAGLYF. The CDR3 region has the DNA TGTGCCAGCAGCTTAGATGCAGGGTTGTACTTC.

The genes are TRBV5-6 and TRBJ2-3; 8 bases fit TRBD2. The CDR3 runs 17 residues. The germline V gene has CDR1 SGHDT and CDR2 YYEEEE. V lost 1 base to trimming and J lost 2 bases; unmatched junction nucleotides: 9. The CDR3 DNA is TGTGCCAGCAGCTTGCCGTTGTTAGCGGGGTTCACAGATACGCAGTATTTT. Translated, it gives CASSLPLLAGFTDTQYF.

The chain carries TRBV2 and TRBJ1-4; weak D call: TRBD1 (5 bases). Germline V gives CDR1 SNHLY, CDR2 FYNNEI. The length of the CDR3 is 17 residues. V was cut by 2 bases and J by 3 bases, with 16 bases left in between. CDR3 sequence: CASSERASGGSNEKLFF. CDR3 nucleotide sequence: TGTGCCAGCAGTGAAAGGGCGTCGGGGGGGTCTAATGAAAAACTGTTTTTT.

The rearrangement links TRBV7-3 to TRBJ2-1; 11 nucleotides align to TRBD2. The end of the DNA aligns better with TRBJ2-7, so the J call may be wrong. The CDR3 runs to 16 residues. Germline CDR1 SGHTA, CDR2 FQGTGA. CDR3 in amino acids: CASSRRSGGAGNEQYF. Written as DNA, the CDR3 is TGTGCCAGCAGCCGACGTAGCGGGGGGGCCGGGAATGAGCAGTACTTC.